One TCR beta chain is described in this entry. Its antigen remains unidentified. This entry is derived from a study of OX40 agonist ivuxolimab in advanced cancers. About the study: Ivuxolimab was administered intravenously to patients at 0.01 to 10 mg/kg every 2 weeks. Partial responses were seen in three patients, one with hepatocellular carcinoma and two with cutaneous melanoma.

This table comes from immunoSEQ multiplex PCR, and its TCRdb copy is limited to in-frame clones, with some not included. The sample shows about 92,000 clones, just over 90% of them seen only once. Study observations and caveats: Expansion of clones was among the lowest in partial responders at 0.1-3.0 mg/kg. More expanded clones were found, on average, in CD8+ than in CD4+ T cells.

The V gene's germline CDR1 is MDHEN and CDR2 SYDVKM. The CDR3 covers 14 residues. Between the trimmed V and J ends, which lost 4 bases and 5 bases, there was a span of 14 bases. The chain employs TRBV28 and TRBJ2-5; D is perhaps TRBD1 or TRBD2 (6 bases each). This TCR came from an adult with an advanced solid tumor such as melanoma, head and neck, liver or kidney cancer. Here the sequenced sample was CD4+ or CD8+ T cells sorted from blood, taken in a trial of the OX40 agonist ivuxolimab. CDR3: CASSSGAGWETQYF. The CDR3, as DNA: TGTGCCAGCAGTTCGGGGGCGGGGTGGGAGACCCAGTACTTC.